The TCR beta chain described here comes from a study of OX40 agonist ivuxolimab in advanced cancers. Study observations and caveats: Expanded peripheral T cells had an undetermined antigen specificity.

Germline-derived CDR1 and CDR2 are LNHDA and SQIVND (reference sequence). The V and J ends lost 6 bases and 2 bases respectively, with 17 bases between them. This CDR3 contains 16 residues. TCRdb's table, derived via immunoSEQ multiplex PCR, lists solely in-frame clones and lacks some. The table lists fewer than 85,000 clones, approximately 90% of them singletons. A word on this clone: No antigen is known for it.

The genes are TRBV19 and TRBJ2-1; D perhaps matches TRBD2 (6 bases). The sequences come from CD4+ or CD8+ T cells sorted from blood, collected in a trial of the OX40 agonist ivuxolimab. The clonotype was recovered from an adult with an advanced solid tumor such as melanoma, head and neck, liver or kidney cancer. CDR3: CASRAWPGVTYNEQFF. DNA of the CDR3: TGTGCCAGTAGAGCCTGGCCGGGGGTTACCTACAATGAGCAGTTCTTC.